The rows below give T cell receptor beta chains drawn from one sample of a study of blood T cell repertoires in COVID-19. Produced via immunoSEQ multiplex PCR; TCRdb's table is partial and in-frame only. The table shows hundreds of thousands of clones, with 86% occurring only once. Sequenced: peripheral blood. Receptors originate from a woman aged 30 to 39 with active or convalescent COVID-19. Both conserved end residues are part of each CDR3. A D gene is named only where the DNA matches it firmly. Clone size is not always given. Where it is, it says once, few, many or a class for expanded clones.

.,TRBD2,TRBJ2-3,TRBV5-6,CASSLIRASGGGTDTQYF,TGTGCCAGCAGCTTGATTCGCGCTAGCGGGGGGGGGACAGATACGCAGTATTTT
.,.,TRBJ2-7,TRBV3-1/TRBV3-2,CASSQAGAGEQYF,TGTGCCAGCAGCCAAGCAGGTGCGGGGGAGCAGTACTTC
.,.,TRBJ2-1,TRBV6-4,CASSDAGAGPNEQFF,TGTGCCAGCAGTGACGCGGGGGCCGGTCCCAATGAGCAGTTCTTC
once,TRBD1,TRBJ1-4,TRBV6-5,CASRPGTVFEKLFF,TGTGCCAGCAGACCCGGGACAGTCTTCGAAAAACTGTTTTTT
.,.,TRBJ1-2,TRBV19,CASSPVSGLTLHGYTF,TGTGCCAGTAGTCCCGTTTCAGGACTCACCTTGCATGGCTACACCTTC
.,.,TRBJ2-2,TRBV6-2/TRBV6-3,CASSYSGGPAGELFF,TGTGCCAGCAGTTACTCCGGGGGTCCAGCAGGGGAGCTGTTTTTT
.,TRBD2,TRBJ2-7,TRBV6-1,CATAPGAGGAYEQYF,TGTGCCACCGCCCCGGGGGCGGGAGGTGCCTACGAGCAGTACTTC
.,TRBD2,TRBJ2-1,TRBV4-1,CASSPSGGALDEQFF,TGCGCCAGCAGCCCTAGCGGGGGGGCCCTCGATGAGCAGTTCTTC
.,TRBD1,TRBJ1-3,TRBV12-3/TRBV12-4,CASRGQTTIYF,TGTGCCAGCAGGGGACAGACGACCATATATTTT
.,TRBD1,TRBJ2-1,TRBV18,CASSPRQGSGYNEQFF,TGTGCCAGCTCACCGCGACAGGGCTCGGGGTACAATGAGCAGTTCTTC
.,.,TRBJ1-1,TRBV27,CASSLIGENTEAFF,TGTGCCAGCAGTTTAATCGGGGAGAACACTGAAGCTTTCTTT
.,.,TRBJ2-2,TRBV5-5,CASSFEQGFGGELFF,TGTGCCAGCAGCTTCGAACAGGGATTCGGCGGGGAGCTGTTTTTT
.,.,TRBJ1-1,TRBV2,CASSVSGFTEAFF,TGTGCCAGCAGTGTTTCGGGATTCACTGAAGCTTTCTTT
.,TRBD2,TRBJ2-3,TRBV2,CASSERAGGRTDTQYF,TGTGCCAGCAGTGAACGAGCGGGAGGCCGCACAGATACGCAGTATTTT
.,TRBD1,TRBJ1-2,TRBV15,CATSRDRDRAIYGYTF,TGTGCCACCAGCAGGGATCGCGACAGGGCGATCTATGGCTACACCTTC
.,.,TRBJ1-1,TRBV5-4,CASSLKTLSTEAFF,TGTGCCAGCAGCCTGAAGACTCTATCTACGGAGGCTTTCTTT
.,.,TRBJ1-2,TRBV6-5,CAGSYEAGANYGYTF,TGTGCCGGCAGCTACGAGGCAGGGGCCAACTATGGCTACACCTTC
.,TRBD2,TRBJ2-1,TRBV5-8,CASSLVGLAGGGEFF,TGTGCCAGCAGCTTGGTTGGACTAGCGGGAGGAGGCGAGTTCTTC
.,TRBD1,TRBJ2-2,TRBV5-4,CASSEEGTGGNTGELFF,TGTGCCAGCAGCGAGGAAGGGACAGGGGGTAACACCGGGGAGCTGTTTTTT
.,.,TRBJ2-6,TRBV6-5,CASTPGVSGANVLTF,TGTGCCAGCACCCCAGGGGTTTCTGGGGCCAACGTCCTGACTTTC
.,TRBD1,TRBJ1-1,TRBV19,CASGEGQINTEAFF,TGTGCCAGTGGAGAGGGACAGATTAACACTGAAGCTTTCTTT
once,TRBD1,TRBJ1-5,TRBV19,CASMGTGGPSNQPQHF,TGTGCCAGTATGGGGACAGGGGGACCTAGCAATCAGCCCCAGCATTTT